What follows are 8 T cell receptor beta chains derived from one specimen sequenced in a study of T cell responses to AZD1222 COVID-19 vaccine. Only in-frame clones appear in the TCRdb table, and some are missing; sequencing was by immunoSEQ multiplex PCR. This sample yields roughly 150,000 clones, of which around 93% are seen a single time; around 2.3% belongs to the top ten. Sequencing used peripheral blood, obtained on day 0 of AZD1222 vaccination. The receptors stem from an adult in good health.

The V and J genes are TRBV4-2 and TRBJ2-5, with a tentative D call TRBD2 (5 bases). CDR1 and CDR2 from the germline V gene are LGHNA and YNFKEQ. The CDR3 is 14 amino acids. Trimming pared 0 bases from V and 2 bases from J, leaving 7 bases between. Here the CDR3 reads CASSQDEGQETQYF. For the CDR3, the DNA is TGTGCCAGCAGCCAAGATGAGGGACAAGAGACCCAGTACTTC.

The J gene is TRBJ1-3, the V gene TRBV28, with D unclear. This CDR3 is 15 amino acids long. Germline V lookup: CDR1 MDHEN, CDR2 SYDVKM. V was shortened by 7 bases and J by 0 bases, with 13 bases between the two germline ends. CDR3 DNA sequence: TGTGCCAGCACCAGTGGAGGGATCTCTGGAAACACCATATATTTT. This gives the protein CASTSGGISGNTIYF.

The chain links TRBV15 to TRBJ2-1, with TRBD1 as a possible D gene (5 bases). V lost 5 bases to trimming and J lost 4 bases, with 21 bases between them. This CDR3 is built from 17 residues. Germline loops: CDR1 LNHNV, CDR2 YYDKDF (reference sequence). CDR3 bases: TGTGCCACCAGCGCCCAGGGCAGTTACGGCTCTTACAATGAGCAGTTCTTC. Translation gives CATSAQGSYGSYNEQFF. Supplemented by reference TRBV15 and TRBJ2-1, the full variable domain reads DAMVIQNPRYQVTQFGKPVTLSCSQTLNHNVMYWYQQKSSQAPKLLFHYYDKDFNNEADTPDNFQSRRPNTSFCFLDIRSPGLGDTAMYLCATSAQGSYGSYNEQFFGPGTRLTVL.

CDR3 bases: TGTGCCAGCACCCTTTCAGAAGGGGGTTGTGAGGCTTTCTTT. Translated: CASTLSEGGCEAFF. The chain couples TRBV7-3 to TRBJ1-1, with a weak D call TRBD1 (6 bases). This CDR3 contains 14 residues. V was shortened by 7 bases and J by 11 bases, with 23 bases between the two germline ends. Germline lookup yields CDR1 SGHTA and CDR2 FQGTGA.

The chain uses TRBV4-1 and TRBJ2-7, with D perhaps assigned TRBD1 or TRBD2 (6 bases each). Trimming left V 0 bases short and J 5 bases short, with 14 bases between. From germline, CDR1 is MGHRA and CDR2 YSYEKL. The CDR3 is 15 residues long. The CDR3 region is CASSQDPGARNEQYF. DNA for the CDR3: TGCGCCAGCAGCCAAGACCCGGGGGCGCGGAACGAGCAGTACTTC.

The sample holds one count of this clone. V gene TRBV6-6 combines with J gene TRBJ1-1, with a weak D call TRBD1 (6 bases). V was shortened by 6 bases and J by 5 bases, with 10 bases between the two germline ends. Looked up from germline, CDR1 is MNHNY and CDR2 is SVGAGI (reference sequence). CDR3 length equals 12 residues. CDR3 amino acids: CASSGGLTEAFF. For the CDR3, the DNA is TGTGCCAGCAGCGGGGGGCTTACTGAAGCTTTCTTT.

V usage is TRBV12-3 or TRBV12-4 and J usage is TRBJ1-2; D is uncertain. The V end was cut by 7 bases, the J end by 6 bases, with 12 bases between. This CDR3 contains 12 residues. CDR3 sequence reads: CASTYRADGYTF. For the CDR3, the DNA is TGTGCCAGCACCTATCGGGCAGATGGCTACACCTTC.

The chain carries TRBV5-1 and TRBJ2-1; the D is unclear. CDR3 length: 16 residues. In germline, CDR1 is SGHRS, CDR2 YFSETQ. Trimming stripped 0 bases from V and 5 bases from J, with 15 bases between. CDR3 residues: CASSLAPGLSDNEQFF. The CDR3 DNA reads TGCGCCAGCAGCTTGGCCCCGGGTCTTTCGGACAATGAGCAGTTCTTC. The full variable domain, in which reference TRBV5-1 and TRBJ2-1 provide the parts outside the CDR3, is KAGVTQTPRYLIKTRGQQVTLSCSPISGHRSVSWYQQTPGQGLQFLFEYFSETQRNKGNFPGRFSGRQFSNSRSEMNVSTLELGDSALYLCASSLAPGLSDNEQFFGPGTRLTVL.